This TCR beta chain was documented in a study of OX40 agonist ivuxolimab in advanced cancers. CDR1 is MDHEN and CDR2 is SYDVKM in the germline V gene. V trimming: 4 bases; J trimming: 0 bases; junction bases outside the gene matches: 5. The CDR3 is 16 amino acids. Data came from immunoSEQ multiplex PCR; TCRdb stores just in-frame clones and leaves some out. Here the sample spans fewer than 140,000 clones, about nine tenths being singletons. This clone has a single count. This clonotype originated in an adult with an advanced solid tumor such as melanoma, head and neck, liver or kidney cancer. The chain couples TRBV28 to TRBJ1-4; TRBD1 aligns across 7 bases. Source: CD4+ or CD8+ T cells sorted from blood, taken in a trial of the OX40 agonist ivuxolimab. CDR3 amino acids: CASSSAQGTTNEKLFF. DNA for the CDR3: TGTGCCAGCAGTTCCGCACAGGGGACAACTAATGAAAAACTGTTTTTT.